This record concerns one T cell receptor beta chain sequence. The sample is drawn from a study of cytomegalovirus exposure and HLA in healthy donors. In nominal health when sampled, donors likely had unrecorded immune exposures nonetheless. PCR amplification relied on 60 Vbeta primers (plus 13 Jbeta primers). The repertoire was sequenced with immunoSEQ multiplex PCR; TCRdb's copy has only in-frame clones and lacks some. The sample has roughly 110,000 clones, 70% to 85% seen once. This CDR3 comprises 15 residues. The V and J ends lost 7 bases and 1 base, in that order; junction bases with no gene match: 8. The germline V gene has CDR1 LNHDA and CDR2 SQIVND (reference sequence).

V and J are TRBV19 and TRBJ1-1; 8 bases match TRBD1. The sample comprised PBMCs. The receptor's source is a woman aged 18-30 years in good health and CMV-seronegative. CDR3 amino acids: CASKAAGTGNTEAFF. For the CDR3, the DNA is TGTGCCAGTAAAGCAGCCGGGACAGGGAACACTGAAGCTTTCTTT.